These 17 T cell receptor beta chains originate from one sample sequenced in a study of T cell repertoires in cytomegalovirus infection. TCRdb passed the reads through MiXCR, listing each CDR3 protein once. Of about 260,000 distinct CDR3 sequences listed, roughly 9.1% are singletons. The source material was PBMCs. All receptors derive from a human donor in good health (CMV status not recorded). Some clones in this sample may be carry-over from other donors' samples.

In this sample, this clonotype turned up many times. This sequence joins TRBV6-2 or TRBV6-3 and TRBJ2-1; the match to TRBD1 covers 9 bases. Germline values: CDR1 MNHEY, CDR2 SVGEGT. The junction had 10 bases not matched to a gene; V was cut back by 5 bases and J by 5 bases. There are 16 residues in the CDR3. The CDR3: CASSKAGTGFDNEQFF. The CDR3 nucleotides are TGTGCCAGCAGTAAAGCCGGGACAGGGTTCGACAATGAGCAGTTCTTC.

This clonotype was counted ten times or more. The chain links TRBV7-2 to TRBJ1-2; D gene uncertain. Trimming shortened V by 0 bases and J by 8 bases, and 19 bases separated the two germline ends. Germline CDR1 reads SGHTA; CDR2 reads FQGNSA. The CDR3 runs 16 residues. The CDR3 DNA follows: TGTGCCAGCAGCTTAGCGTCTGGCCACTCGGCGGCCGGCTACACCTTC. Protein sequence: CASSLASGHSAAGYTF.

The V and J genes are TRBV20-1 and TRBJ2-7; 8 nucleotides match TRBD1. CDR3 length: 15 residues. The germline V gene encodes CDR1 DFQATT and CDR2 SNEGSKA (reference sequence). The V and J ends lost 6 bases and 0 bases, in that order; junction bases with no gene match: 10. CDR3 in DNA: TGCAGTGCAAGGACAGGGATCCCTTTCTCCTACGAGCAGTACTTC. Amino acids: CSARTGIPFSYEQYF.

About this clonotype itself: A read error may be the cause here, since a much bigger clone is one base away. The chain carries TRBV19 and TRBJ2-7; 7 bases match TRBD1. The germline V gene encodes CDR1 LNHDA and CDR2 SQIVND (reference sequence). This CDR3 is built from 14 residues. The CDR3 nucleotides are TGTGCCATTAGTATCCAGGACAGGAGCTACGAGCAGTACTTC. Its protein is CAISIQDRSYEQYF.

This rearrangement joins TRBV18 to TRBJ2-7, with TRBD1 identical over 8 bases. After removal of 2 bases from V and 4 bases from J, the junction contained 4 bases not matched to a gene. The CDR3 length is 14 residues. CDR1 is KGHSH, CDR2 LQKENI, per germline. The CDR3 DNA sequence: TGTGCCAGCTCACCAGATCAGGGGGCGTACGAGCAGTACTTC. Its protein is CASSPDQGAYEQYF.

This clonotype was seen repeatedly, ten times or more. The gene calls are TRBV3-1 and TRBJ2-1; D gene ambiguous. V lost 0 bases and J 1 base, leaving 10 bases between the germline ends. The CDR3 sequence is 16 residues long. The germline gives CDR1 LGHDT, CDR2 YNNKEL (reference sequence). CDR3 protein: CASSQDPPASYNEQFF. DNA for the CDR3: TGTGCCAGCAGCCAAGATCCCCCTGCGTCCTACAATGAGCAGTTCTTC.

This clonotype was seen ten or more times. The rearrangement joins TRBV7-2 to TRBJ1-2; tentative D call: TRBD1 (6 bases). Germline values: CDR1 SGHTA, CDR2 FQGNSA. The CDR3 has 15 amino acids. Trimming took off 5 bases at V and 3 bases at J, with 16 bases between the two ends. The DNA for the CDR3 is TGTGCCAGCAGCCCCGGAGGACAGCAAGACTATGGCTACACCTTC. It specifies CASSPGGQQDYGYTF.

This clonotype was observed many times. The chain is built from TRBV7-2 and TRBJ2-7; 14 bases align to TRBD2. The CDR3 spans 24 residues. Germline CDR1 reads SGHTA; CDR2 reads FQGNSA. Germline trimming cut 2 bases from V and 0 bases from J; bases unmatched to any gene: 24. The CDR3 coding sequence is TGTGCCAGCAGCTTACCGTATCTTGGGACAGCGAAGAGACTAGCGGGAGGGAGCTCCTACGAGCAGTACTTC. Translation gives CASSLPYLGTAKRLAGGSSYEQYF.

In this sample, this clonotype turned up a few times. The chain joins TRBV20-1 to TRBJ1-2; a possible D gene is TRBD1 (6 bases). Germline V gene sequence: CDR1 DFQATT, CDR2 SNEGSKA (reference sequence). Trimming took 1 base from V and 7 from J, leaving 10 bases between them. CDR3 length equals 12 residues. The CDR3 here is CSARVDRIGYTF. CDR3 in DNA: TGCAGTGCTAGAGTCGACAGGATTGGCTACACCTTC.

This clonotype came up many times. The V and J genes are TRBV7-2 and TRBJ2-1, with 8 bases fitting TRBD1. Germline trimming cut 1 base from V and 7 bases from J; bases unmatched to any gene: 3. Germline V CDR1 and CDR2: SGHTA, FQGNSA. The CDR3 loop spans 14 amino acids. As DNA, the CDR3 is TGTGCCAGCAGCTTAGACAGGGGGAGAAATGAGCAGTTCTTC. This sequence encodes CASSLDRGRNEQFF. The full variable domain, its missing parts supplied by reference TRBV7-2 and TRBJ2-1, is GAGVSQSPSNKVTEKGKDVELRCDPISGHTALYWYRQSLGQGLEFLIYFQGNSAPDKSGLPSDRFSAERTGGSVSTLTIQRTQQEDSAVYLCASSLDRGRNEQFFGPGTRLTVL.

This clonotype was seen ten or more times. This chain uses TRBV7-6 with TRBJ1-6; D not certain. Germline V gene lookup returns CDR1 SGHVS and CDR2 FNYEAQ. Trimming removed 5 bases at V and 10 bases at J, with 12 bases between. This CDR3 has 13 amino acids. The CDR3 is CASSPGPSSPLHF. CDR3 bases: TGTGCCAGCAGCCCCGGACCGTCGTCACCCCTCCACTTT.

The chain carries TRBV6-5 and TRBJ2-2, with D maybe TRBD1 (6 bases). V lost 6 bases to trimming and J lost 6 bases, with 14 bases between them. The CDR3 sequence is 14 residues long. Looked up from germline, CDR1 is MNHEY and CDR2 is SVGAGI. The CDR3 DNA reads as TGTGCCAGCAGGGGCATCAGGGGCCCCGGGGAGCTGTTTTTT. Protein: CASRGIRGPGELFF.

This clonotype was seen many times. V is TRBV7-6 and J is TRBJ1-4; a weak D match, TRBD1 (6 bases). V lost 5 bases and J 8 bases, leaving 15 bases between the germline ends. The CDR3 runs to 14 residues. From germline, CDR1 is SGHVS and CDR2 FNYEAQ. The CDR3 DNA reads as TGTGCCAGCAGCCCGACAGGAGGTTACGAAAAACTGTTTTTT. Protein: CASSPTGGYEKLFF. The variable domain in full, completed from reference TRBV7-6 and TRBJ1-4, reads GAGVSQSPRYKVTKRGQDVALRCDPISGHVSLYWYRQALGQGPEFLTYFNYEAQQDKSGLPNDRFSAERPEGSISTLTIQRTEQRDSAMYRCASSPTGGYEKLFFGSGTQLSVL.

There are a few counts of this clonotype. The chain uses TRBV11-2 and TRBJ2-5; no firm D call. Trimming removed 1 base at V and 5 bases at J, with 11 bases between. The CDR3 runs 14 residues. Germline V CDR1 and CDR2: SGHAT, FQNNGV. The CDR3 protein is CASSLVAPSETQYF. DNA of the CDR3: TGTGCCAGCAGCTTAGTCGCGCCGTCGGAGACCCAGTACTTC.

This sequence joins TRBV3-1 and TRBJ2-1; 14 bases are shared with TRBD2. With 4 bases clipped from V and 6 bases from J, the junction kept 8 bases outside the gene matches. CDR1 is LGHDT and CDR2 is YNNKEL in the germline V gene (reference sequence). The CDR3 extends over 17 amino acids. CDR3 region: CASSRLGTSGSPNEQFF. For the CDR3, the DNA is TGTGCCAGCAGCCGTCTAGGGACTAGCGGGAGTCCCAATGAGCAGTTCTTC.

The chain has TRBV5-1 and TRBJ1-2; 9 nucleotides match TRBD1. Losses at the gene ends were 0 bases for V and 8 bases for J; bases not matched to a gene: 14. Germline-derived CDR1 and CDR2 are SGHRS and YFSETQ. This CDR3 has 17 amino acids. The CDR3 nucleotides read TGCGCCAGCAGCTTGGCCCAGGGACAGGGCCCACTTCGAGGCTACACCTTC. Its protein product is CASSLAQGQGPLRGYTF.

This clonotype was counted ten times or more. The rearrangement links TRBV7-2 to TRBJ1-2, with 12 bases lining up with TRBD1. V lost 5 bases to trimming and J lost 5 bases; unmatched junction nucleotides: 12. CDR1 SGHTA and CDR2 FQGNSA come from the germline V gene. The CDR3 consists of 17 residues. CDR3 sequence: CASSMSGTGGARYGYTF. The CDR3 nucleotides read TGTGCCAGCAGCATGTCCGGGACAGGGGGCGCGAGATATGGCTACACCTTC.